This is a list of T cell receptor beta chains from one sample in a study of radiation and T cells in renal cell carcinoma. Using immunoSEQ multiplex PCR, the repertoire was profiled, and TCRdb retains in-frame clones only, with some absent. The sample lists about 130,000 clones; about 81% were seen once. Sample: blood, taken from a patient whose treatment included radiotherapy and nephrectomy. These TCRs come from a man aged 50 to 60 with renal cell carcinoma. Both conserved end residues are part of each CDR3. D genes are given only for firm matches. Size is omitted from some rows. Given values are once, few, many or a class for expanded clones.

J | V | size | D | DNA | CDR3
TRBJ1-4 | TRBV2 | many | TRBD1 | TGTGCCAGCAGCGCTATGGACAGGGGAAAACTGTTTTTT | CASSAMDRGKLFF
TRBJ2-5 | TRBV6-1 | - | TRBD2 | TGTGCCAGCAGTGAAGATTTGCGGGGGGGTATCCAGTACTTC | CASSEDLRGGIQYF
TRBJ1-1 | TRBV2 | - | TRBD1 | TGTGCCAGCAAGGGCCCCGACAGGGTGCATATTGTGAACACTGAAGCTTTCTTT | CASKGPDRVHIVNTEAFF
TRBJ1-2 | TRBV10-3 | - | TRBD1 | TGTGCCATCGGGGTGAGGGACAGCGCTGGAAATGGCTACACCTTC | CAIGVRDSAGNGYTF
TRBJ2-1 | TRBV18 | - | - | TGTGCCAGCTCACCACAGGAAGCGGCCAATGAGCAGTTCTTC | CASSPQEAANEQFF
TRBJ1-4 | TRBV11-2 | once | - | TGTGCCAGCAGCCAGATGGGTGGATCGAATGAAAAACTGTTTTTT | CASSQMGGSNEKLFF
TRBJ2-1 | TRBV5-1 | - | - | TGCGCCAGCAGCCTGACGGAGCCTCACAATGAGCAGTTCTTC | CASSLTEPHNEQFF
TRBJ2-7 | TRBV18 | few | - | TGTGCCAGCTCACCGGGGCAGCGCCGTTACGAGCAGTACTTC | CASSPGQRRYEQYF
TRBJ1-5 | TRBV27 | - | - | TGTGCCAGCAGTTCTCTGCCCAATCAGCCCCAGCATTTT | CASSSLPNQPQHF
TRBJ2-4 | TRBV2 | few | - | TGTGCCAGCAGTGAAAGACCGCCGGGAACCGGGAAAAACATTCAGTACTTC | CASSERPPGTGKNIQYF
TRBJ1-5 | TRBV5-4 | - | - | TGTGCCAGCAGCTTGGGCACATTTAGCAATCAGCCCCAGCATTTT | CASSLGTFSNQPQHF
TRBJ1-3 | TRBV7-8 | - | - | TGTGCCAGCAGCTTAGTGGGGTCCGGAAACACCATATATTTT | CASSLVGSGNTIYF
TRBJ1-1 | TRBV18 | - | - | TGTGCCAGCTCACCAAAGGGGGACACTGAAGCTTTCTTT | CASSPKGDTEAFF
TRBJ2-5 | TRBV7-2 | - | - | TGTGCCAGCACAGGGGTCGGGTTTGGGGGCGCACAAGAGACCCAGTACTTC | CASTGVGFGGAQETQYF
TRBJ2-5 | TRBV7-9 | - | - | TGTGCCAGCAGAGCGTCAGGCGTGGAGACCCAGTACTTC | CASRASGVETQYF
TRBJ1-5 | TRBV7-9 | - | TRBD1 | TGTGCCAGCAGCCTACAGGGGCCCTATCAGCCCCAGCATTTT | CASSLQGPYQPQHF
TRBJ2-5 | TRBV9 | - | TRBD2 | TGTGCCAGCAGCTGGACTAGCGGGAACGAGGAGACCCAGTACTTC | CASSWTSGNEETQYF
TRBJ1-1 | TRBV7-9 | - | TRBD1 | TGTGCCAGCAGCTCCCGGACAGGCTTCACTGAAGCTTTCTTT | CASSSRTGFTEAFF
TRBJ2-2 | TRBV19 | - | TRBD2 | TGTGCCAGTATCAGAGCGGGGGGTTACACCGGGGAGCTGTTTTTT | CASIRAGGYTGELFF
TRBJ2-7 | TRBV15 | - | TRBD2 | TGTGCCACCAGCAGAGACCGCGGGAGTATCTACGAGCAGTACTTC | CATSRDRGSIYEQYF
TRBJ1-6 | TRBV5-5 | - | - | TGTGCCAGCAGCCAGTTTACCGGACAGCCATATTCACCCCTCCACTTT | CASSQFTGQPYSPLHF
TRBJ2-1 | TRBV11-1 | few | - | TGTGCCAGCAGCCACGGTGGCGATGAGCAGTTCTTC | CASSHGGDEQFF
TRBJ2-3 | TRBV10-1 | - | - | TGCGCCAGCAGTGAAAGGGATACGCAGTATTTT | CASSERDTQYF
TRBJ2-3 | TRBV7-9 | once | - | TGTGCCAGCAGCTTAGTGGCTAGTGTGCCGGCTACGCAGTATTTT | CASSLVASVPATQYF
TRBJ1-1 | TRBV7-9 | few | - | TGTGCCAGCAGCTCAGGCCGGGGAGGGAACACTGAAGCTTTCTTT | CASSSGRGGNTEAFF
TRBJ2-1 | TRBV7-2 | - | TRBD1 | TGTGCCAGCAGCCTCCGGGACAGGGGCTACAATGAGCAGTTCTTC | CASSLRDRGYNEQFF
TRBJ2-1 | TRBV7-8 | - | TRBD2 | TGTGCCAGCAGCCTCCTGAGGAGCGGGGGGCTCCATGAGCAGTTCTTC | CASSLLRSGGLHEQFF
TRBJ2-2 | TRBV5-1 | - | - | TGCGCCAGCAGCTTGAGGCAGGGTGGCTTGAACACCGGGGAGCTGTTTTTT | CASSLRQGGLNTGELFF
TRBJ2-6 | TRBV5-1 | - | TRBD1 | TGCGCCAGCAGCCGAGGGACAGGGAACTCTGGGGCCAACGTCCTGACTTTC | CASSRGTGNSGANVLTF
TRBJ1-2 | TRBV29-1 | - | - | TGCAGCGTTGTGTTTAGGGCTGGCTACACCTTC | CSVVFRAGYTF
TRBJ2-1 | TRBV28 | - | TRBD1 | TGTGCCAGCAGTACTACAGGGGGCGCGAACCATGAGCAGTTCTTC | CASSTTGGANHEQFF
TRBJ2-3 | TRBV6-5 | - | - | TGTGCCAGCAGTTACGGGAGAAGCGTTTATACGCAGTATTTT | CASSYGRSVYTQYF
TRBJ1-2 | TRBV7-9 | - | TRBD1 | TGTGCCAGCAGCCGTGACAGGGACGACTATGGCTACACCTTC | CASSRDRDDYGYTF
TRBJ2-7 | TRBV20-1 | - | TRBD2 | TGCAGCGGACTAGTCTTTGGGGAGCAGTACTTC | CSGLVFGEQYF
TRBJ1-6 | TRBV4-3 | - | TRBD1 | TGCGCCAGCAGCCAAGAGGAGGGGACAGGATCACCCCTCCACTTT | CASSQEEGTGSPLHF
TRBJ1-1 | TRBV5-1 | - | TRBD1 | TGCGCCAGCACCCAGAACAGGGGTGACACTGAAGCTTTCTTT | CASTQNRGDTEAFF
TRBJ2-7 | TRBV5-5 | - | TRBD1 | TGTGCCAGCAGCAGGCTCCGGGACAGTTTCTACGAGCAGTACTTC | CASSRLRDSFYEQYF
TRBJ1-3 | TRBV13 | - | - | TGTGCCAGCAGTCCTCGGACCCCAGAGGGAAACACCATATATTTT | CASSPRTPEGNTIYF
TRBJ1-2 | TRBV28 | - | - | TGTGCCAGCAGTTTATCTCCCGGGCAGGGCTACACCTTC | CASSLSPGQGYTF
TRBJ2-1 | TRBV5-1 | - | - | TGCGCCAGCAGCTTGGCCAGTGCCAATGAGCAGTTCTTC | CASSLASANEQFF
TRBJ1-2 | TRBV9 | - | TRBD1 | TGTGCCAGCAGCCACGACAGGGGGAATGTTAGGTATGGCTACACCTTC | CASSHDRGNVRYGYTF
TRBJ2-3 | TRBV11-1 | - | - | TGTGCCAGCAGAGGGGGGACCACAGATACGCAGTATTTT | CASRGGTTDTQYF
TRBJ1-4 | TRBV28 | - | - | TGTGCCAGCAGTACCCGCACGGCCCCTAATGAAAAACTGTTTTTT | CASSTRTAPNEKLFF
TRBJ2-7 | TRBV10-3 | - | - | TGTGCCATCAGCGACAGCTACGAGCAGTACTTC | CAISDSYEQYF
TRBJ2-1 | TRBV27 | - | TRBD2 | TGTGCCAGCAGTTTACTCGGGGGGTCAAACAATGAGCAGTTCTTC | CASSLLGGSNNEQFF
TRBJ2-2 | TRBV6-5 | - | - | TGTGCCAGCAGTTACACTCCCGGGGAGCTGTTTTTT | CASSYTPGELFF
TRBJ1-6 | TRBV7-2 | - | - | TGTGCCAGCAGCTTAGCCTGGAGGGGGTCACGATCACCCCTCCACTTT | CASSLAWRGSRSPLHF
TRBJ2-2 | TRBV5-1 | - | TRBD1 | TGCGCCAGCAGCTCCGGGACAGCGAACACCGGGGAGCTGTTTTTT | CASSSGTANTGELFF
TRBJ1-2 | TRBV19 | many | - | TGTGCCAGTAGTACCCGATCCGACAGCCGACATGGCTACACCTTC | CASSTRSDSRHGYTF
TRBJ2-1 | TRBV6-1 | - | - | TGTGCCAGCAGTAGACAGTACAATGAGCAGTTCTTC | CASSRQYNEQFF
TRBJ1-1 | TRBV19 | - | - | TGTGCCAGTAGGGTCGGTTTAAAATTGCAGGGGAACACTGAAGCTTTCTTT | CASRVGLKLQGNTEAFF
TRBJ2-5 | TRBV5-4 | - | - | TGTGCCAGCAGGACTCAGACGGAGGGCCGAGAGACCCAGTACTTC | CASRTQTEGRETQYF
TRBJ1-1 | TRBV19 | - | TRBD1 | TGTGCCAGTATACAGGGGGCCGGGGGGAACACTGAAGCTTTCTTT | CASIQGAGGNTEAFF
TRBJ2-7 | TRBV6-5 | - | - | TGTGCCAGCAGTCGTCCGGTCTCCTACGAGCAGTACTTC | CASSRPVSYEQYF
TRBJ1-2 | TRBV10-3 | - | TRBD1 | TGTGCCATCAGAGGGCAGGGGGCGTACTATGGCTACACCTTC | CAIRGQGAYYGYTF
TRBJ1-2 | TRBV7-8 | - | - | TGTGCCAGCAGCCCTCAGGGTTCGTCTAACTATGGCTACACCTTC | CASSPQGSSNYGYTF
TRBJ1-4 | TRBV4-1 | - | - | TGCGCCAGCAGCCAGAAAAATGGCGACGGAGACGTTAATGAAAAACTGTTTTTT | CASSQKNGDGDVNEKLFF
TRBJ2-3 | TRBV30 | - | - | TGTGCCTGGAGTAGCAGCACAGATACGCAGTATTTT | CAWSSSTDTQYF
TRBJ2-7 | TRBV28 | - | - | TGTGCCAGCAGTCCTCCGGGCCCAACAGCCGACGAGCAGTACTTC | CASSPPGPTADEQYF
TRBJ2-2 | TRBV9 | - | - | TGTGCCAGCAGCGGGATCGACACCGGGGAGCTGTTTTTT | CASSGIDTGELFF